This T cell receptor beta chain originates from a study of T cells after yellow fever vaccination. Across the study: Where fractions had low cell numbers, libraries were prepared from them with the SMART-Seq v4 Ultra Low Input RNA kit. Study findings and constraints: Although most clonotypes did not, a small share appeared in both CD4 and CD8 compartments.

This clonotype has more than one count but fewer than ten. Trimming pared 4 bases from V and 0 bases from J, leaving 6 bases between. This CDR3 comprises 14 residues. Germline-derived CDR1 and CDR2 are MNHEY and SVGAGI. TCRdb itself ran the 5' RACE reads through MiXCR, one entry per CDR3 protein. The table lists more than 75,000 distinct CDR3 sequences, more than 7.5% of them singletons. J is TRBJ2-2 and V is TRBV6-5; D uncertain. The sample in question was CD8+ T cells not binding an NS4B(214-222) dextramer, sorted from PBMCs, obtained around 16 days after the first yellow fever vaccination. This clonotype originated in a man in his late teens or twenties who received the YFV17D yellow fever vaccine. The CDR3 loop reads CASSFAANTGELFF. The DNA for the CDR3 is TGTGCCAGCAGTTTCGCCGCGAACACCGGGGAGCTGTTTTTT.